One and the same sample provided the 13 T cell receptor beta chains below, sequenced in a study of cytomegalovirus exposure and HLA in healthy donors. 60 Vbeta and 13 Jbeta primers were used in PCR. Profiled with immunoSEQ multiplex PCR; TCRdb holds only in-frame clones, not every one. The sample has about 160,000 clones; 87% are singletons. The material sequenced was PBMCs. All receptors come from a woman aged 25 to 39 in good health and CMV-seronegative.

J is TRBJ2-1 and V is TRBV10-1, with 11 bases that match TRBD2. The junction had 1 base not matched to a gene; V was cut back by 0 bases and J by 6 bases. This CDR3 region has 15 residues. Germline assignment: CDR1 WNHNN and CDR2 SYGVQD (reference sequence). In nucleotides, the CDR3 is TGCGCCAGCAGTGAGTCTAGCGGGAGGGCCAATGAGCAGTTCTTC. Protein product: CASSESSGRANEQFF.

This chain joins TRBV2 and TRBJ2-1, with D tentatively TRBD2 (5 bases). Germline values: CDR1 SNHLY, CDR2 FYNNEI. CDR3 length: 15 amino acids. V was trimmed by 4 bases and J by 2 bases, leaving 12 bases between them. For the CDR3, the DNA is TGTGCCAGCAGTGGCCAGCGGCAGACCTACAATGAGCAGTTCTTC. Translated: CASSGQRQTYNEQFF.

The V gene is TRBV9, the J gene TRBJ2-7; 8 positions match TRBD2. This CDR3 region has 15 residues. Per germline, CDR1 SGDLS and CDR2 YYNGEE. V shed 4 bases, J shed 2 bases, and the junction held 8 bases outside the gene matches. The CDR3 here is CASSTGGGGPYEQYF. CDR3 nucleotides: TGTGCCAGCAGCACGGGAGGGGGGGGGCCCTACGAGCAGTACTTC.

The J gene is TRBJ1-1, the V gene TRBV7-8; the match to TRBD1 covers 9 bases. V gave up 4 bases and J gave up 4 bases; unmatched junction bases: 13. This CDR3 is built from 17 residues. Germline values: CDR1 SGHVS, CDR2 FQNEAQ. CDR3 protein: CASSSVAGTGFGTEAFF. Written as DNA, the CDR3 is TGTGCCAGCAGCTCCGTAGCCGGGACAGGGTTTGGCACTGAAGCTTTCTTT.

The chain couples TRBV9 to TRBJ1-6, with 10 bases that match TRBD1. Looked up from germline, CDR1 is SGDLS and CDR2 is YYNGEE. CDR3 length: 16 residues. Trimming removed 4 bases from V and 10 bases from J; junction bases left unmatched: 11. The CDR3 nucleotides read TGTGCCAGCAGCTCTTGGGACAGGGGAGGAGAATCACCCCTCCACTTT. Amino acid sequence: CASSSWDRGGESPLHF.

This sequence joins TRBV28 and TRBJ2-5, with 9 bases identical to TRBD1. The CDR3 contains 15 residues. The germline V gene has CDR1 MDHEN and CDR2 SYDVKM. Trimming at V came to 4 bases and at J to 4 bases, leaving 7 bases not matched to a gene. Here the CDR3 DNA reads TGTGCCAGCAGTTATTATAACAGGGGGCCAGAGACCCAGTACTTC. As protein: CASSYYNRGPETQYF.

This chain links TRBV30 with TRBJ1-5; the D gene is possibly TRBD1 (6 bases). Per germline, CDR1 GTSNPN and CDR2 SVGIG (reference sequence). V lost 2 bases, J lost 6 bases, and 11 bases lay in between. The CDR3 length is 13 residues. CDR3 in DNA: TGTGCCTGGAGTAAAGGGGGAAGTCAGCCCCAGCATTTT. It encodes CAWSKGGSQPQHF.

The rearrangement uses TRBV28 and TRBJ1-4; 10 positions match TRBD1. There are 15 residues in the CDR3. The V gene end was trimmed by 11 bases and the J gene end by 0 bases; junction bases not matched to a gene: 6. Germline lookup yields CDR1 MDHEN and CDR2 SYDVKM. DNA of the CDR3: TGTGCCGCGATAGGACAGGGGGCAACTAATGAAAAACTGTTTTTT. This encodes CAAIGQGATNEKLFF.

The chain combines TRBV27 with TRBJ2-1; no firm D call. Per germline, CDR1 MNHEY and CDR2 SMNVEV (reference sequence). V shed 5 bases and J shed 4 bases, with 6 bases lying between them. The CDR3 runs to 12 residues. CDR3 in amino acids: CASSDTYNEQFF. As DNA, the CDR3 is TGTGCCAGCAGTGACACATACAATGAGCAGTTCTTC.

This clone has a single count. V is TRBV19 and J is TRBJ1-2; 9 bases agree with TRBD1. With 7 bases clipped from V and 3 bases from J, the junction kept 3 bases outside the gene matches. CDR3 size: 13 residues. CDR1 and CDR2 (germline): LNHDA, SQIVND (reference sequence). This CDR3 is CASIGQGHYGYTF. CDR3 nucleotides: TGTGCCAGTATTGGACAGGGGCACTATGGCTACACCTTC.

V usage is TRBV30 and J usage is TRBJ1-1; possibly TRBD1 for D (5 bases). Germline CDR1 reads GTSNPN; CDR2 reads SVGIG (reference sequence). The CDR3 length is 15 residues. V was pared by 3 bases and J by 1 base, with 15 bases between. The DNA for the CDR3 is TGTGCCTGGAGCCTGACAGTTCTCCGGAACACTGAAGCTTTCTTT. Protein sequence: CAWSLTVLRNTEAFF.

The chain carries TRBV6-6 and TRBJ1-1; D remains unclear. Germline V gene lookup returns CDR1 MNHNY and CDR2 SVGAGI (reference sequence). V gave up 2 bases and J gave up 4 bases, with 5 bases separating them. The CDR3 runs 12 residues. This CDR3 reads CASSYGGTEAFF. Written as DNA, the CDR3 is TGTGCCAGCAGTTACGGCGGCACTGAAGCTTTCTTT.

This rearrangement joins TRBV10-3 to TRBJ2-7; 13 bases fit TRBD2. Germline CDR1 is ENHRY and CDR2 is SYGVKD. With 11 bases clipped from V and 7 bases from J, the junction kept 5 bases outside the gene matches. The CDR3 totals 12 residues. CDR3 bases: TGTGCCTTACGGACTAGCGGGGGAGAGCAGTACTTC. The encoded protein is CALRTSGGEQYF.